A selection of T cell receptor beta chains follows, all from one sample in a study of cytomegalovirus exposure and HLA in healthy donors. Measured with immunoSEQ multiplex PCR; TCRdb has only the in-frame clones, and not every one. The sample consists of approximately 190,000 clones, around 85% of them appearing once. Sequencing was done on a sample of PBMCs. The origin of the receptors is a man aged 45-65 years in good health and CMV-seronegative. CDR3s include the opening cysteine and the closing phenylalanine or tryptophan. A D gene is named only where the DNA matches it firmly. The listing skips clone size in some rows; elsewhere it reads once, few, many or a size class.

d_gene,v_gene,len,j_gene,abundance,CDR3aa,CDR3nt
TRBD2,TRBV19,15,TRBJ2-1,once,CASIPVSGGANEQFF,TGTGCCAGTATTCCCGTTAGCGGGGGGGCAAATGAGCAGTTCTTC
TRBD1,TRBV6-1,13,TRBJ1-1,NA,CASRSTGETEAFF,TGTGCCAGCAGGTCTACAGGGGAGACTGAAGCTTTCTTT
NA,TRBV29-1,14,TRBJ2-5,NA,CSVPTGSGGETQYF,TGCAGCGTCCCGACAGGGTCGGGAGGGGAGACCCAGTACTTC
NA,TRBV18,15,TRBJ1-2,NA,CASSPLSGRAAGYTF,TGTGCCAGCTCACCCCTCTCCGGAAGAGCGGCTGGCTACACCTTC
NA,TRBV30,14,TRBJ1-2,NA,CAWSVQGQHHGYTF,TGTGCCTGGAGTGTCCAGGGACAACACCATGGCTACACCTTC
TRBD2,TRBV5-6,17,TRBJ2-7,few,CASSLASGGQRAYEQYF,TGTGCCAGCAGCTTGGCTAGCGGGGGCCAACGGGCCTACGAGCAGTACTTC
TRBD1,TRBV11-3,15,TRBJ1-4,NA,CASSAEDRAGEKLFF,TGTGCCAGCAGCGCCGAGGACAGGGCGGGCGAAAAACTGTTTTTT
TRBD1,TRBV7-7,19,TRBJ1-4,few,CASSLGSPDSGTVDEKLFF,TGTGCCAGCAGCTTAGGCTCACCAGATTCCGGGACAGTAGACGAAAAACTGTTTTTT
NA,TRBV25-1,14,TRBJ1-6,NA,CASSESSRDSPLHF,TGTGCCAGCAGTGAATCATCGCGGGATTCACCCCTCCACTTT
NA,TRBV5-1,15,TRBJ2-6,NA,CASSLLGAGANVLTF,TGCGCCAGCAGCTTGTTAGGGGCTGGGGCCAACGTCCTGACTTTC
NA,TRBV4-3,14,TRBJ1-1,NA,CASSQGQGNTEAFF,TGCGCCAGCAGCCAAGGGCAGGGGAACACTGAAGCTTTCTTT
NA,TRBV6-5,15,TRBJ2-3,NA,CASSYRHSSTDTQYF,TGTGCCAGCAGTTATAGACATTCTAGCACAGATACGCAGTATTTT
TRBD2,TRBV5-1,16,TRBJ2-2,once,CASSLVGLAGTGELFF,TGCGCCAGCAGCTTGGTCGGACTAGCGGGGACCGGGGAGCTGTTTTTT